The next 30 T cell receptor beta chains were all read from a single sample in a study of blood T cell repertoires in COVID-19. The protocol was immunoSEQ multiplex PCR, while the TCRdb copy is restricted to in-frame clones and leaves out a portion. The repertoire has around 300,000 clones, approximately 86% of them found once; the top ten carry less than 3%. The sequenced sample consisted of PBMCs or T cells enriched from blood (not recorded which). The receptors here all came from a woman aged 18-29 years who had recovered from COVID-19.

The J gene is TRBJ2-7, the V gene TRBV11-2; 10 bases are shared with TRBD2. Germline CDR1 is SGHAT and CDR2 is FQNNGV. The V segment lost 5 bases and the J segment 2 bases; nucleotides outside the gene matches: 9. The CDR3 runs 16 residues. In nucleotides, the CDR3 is TGTGCCAGCAGCAACCATCTAGCGGGGGTTGCCTACGAGCAGTACTTC. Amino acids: CASSNHLAGVAYEQYF. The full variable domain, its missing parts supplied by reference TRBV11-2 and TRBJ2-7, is EAGVAQSPRYKIIEKRQSVAFWCNPISGHATLYWYQQILGQGPKLLIQFQNNGVVDDSQLPKDRFSAERLKGVDSTLKIQPAKLEDSAVYLCASSNHLAGVAYEQYFGPGTRLTVT.

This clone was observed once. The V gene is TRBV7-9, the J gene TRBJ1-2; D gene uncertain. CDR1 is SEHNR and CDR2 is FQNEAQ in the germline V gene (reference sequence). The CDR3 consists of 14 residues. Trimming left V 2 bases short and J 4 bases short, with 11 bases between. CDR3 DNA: TGTGCCAGCAGCTTACTTGCACCACTCTATGGCTACACCTTC. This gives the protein CASSLLAPLYGYTF.

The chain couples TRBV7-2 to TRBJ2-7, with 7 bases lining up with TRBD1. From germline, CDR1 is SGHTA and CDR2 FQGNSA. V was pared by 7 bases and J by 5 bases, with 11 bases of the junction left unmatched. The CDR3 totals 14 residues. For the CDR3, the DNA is TGTGCCAGCAAGGGGAACAGGGGAGTAGACGAGCAGTACTTC. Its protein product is CASKGNRGVDEQYF.

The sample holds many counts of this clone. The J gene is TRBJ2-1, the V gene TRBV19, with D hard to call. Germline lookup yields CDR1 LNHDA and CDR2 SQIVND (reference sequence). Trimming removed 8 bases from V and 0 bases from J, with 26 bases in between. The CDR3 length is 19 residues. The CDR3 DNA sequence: TGTGCCAGTGAGGATTCTCTAGGAGCTAAAGTGAGCTCCTACAATGAGCAGTTCTTC. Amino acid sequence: CASEDSLGAKVSSYNEQFF.

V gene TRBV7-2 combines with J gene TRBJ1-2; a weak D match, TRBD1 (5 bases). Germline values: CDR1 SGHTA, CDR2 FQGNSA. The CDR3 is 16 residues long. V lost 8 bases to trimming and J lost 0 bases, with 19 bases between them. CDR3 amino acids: CASHWGSGGSNYGYTF. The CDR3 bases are TGTGCCAGCCATTGGGGGAGCGGGGGGTCTAACTATGGCTACACCTTC.

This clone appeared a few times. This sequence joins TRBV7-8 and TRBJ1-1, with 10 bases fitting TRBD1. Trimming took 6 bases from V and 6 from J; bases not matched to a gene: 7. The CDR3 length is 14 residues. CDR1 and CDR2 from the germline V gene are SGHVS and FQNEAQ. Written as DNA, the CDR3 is TGTGCCAGCAGTCGGACAGGGGGTTCAGCTGAAGCTTTCTTT. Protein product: CASSRTGGSAEAFF.

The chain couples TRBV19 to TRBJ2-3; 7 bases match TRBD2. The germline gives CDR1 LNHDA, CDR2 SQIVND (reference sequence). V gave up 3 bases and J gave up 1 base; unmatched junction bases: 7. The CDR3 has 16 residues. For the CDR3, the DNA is TGTGCCAGTAGTATGGGAGGGGTGGGCCGCACAGATACGCAGTATTTT. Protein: CASSMGGVGRTDTQYF.

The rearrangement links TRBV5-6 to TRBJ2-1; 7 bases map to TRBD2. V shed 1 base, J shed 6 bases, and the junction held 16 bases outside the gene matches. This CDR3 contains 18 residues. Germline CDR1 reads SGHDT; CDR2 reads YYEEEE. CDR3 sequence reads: CASSLLWLAEGVGNEQFF. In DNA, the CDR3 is TGTGCCAGCAGCTTGTTATGGCTAGCGGAGGGAGTTGGCAATGAGCAGTTCTTC.

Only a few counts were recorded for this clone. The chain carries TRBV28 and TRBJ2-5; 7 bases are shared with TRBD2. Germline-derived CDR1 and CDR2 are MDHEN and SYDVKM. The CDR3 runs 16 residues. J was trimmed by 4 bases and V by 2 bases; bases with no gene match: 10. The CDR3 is CASSLLTSVWGETQYF. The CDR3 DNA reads TGTGCCAGCAGTTTACTAACTAGCGTTTGGGGAGAGACCCAGTACTTC.

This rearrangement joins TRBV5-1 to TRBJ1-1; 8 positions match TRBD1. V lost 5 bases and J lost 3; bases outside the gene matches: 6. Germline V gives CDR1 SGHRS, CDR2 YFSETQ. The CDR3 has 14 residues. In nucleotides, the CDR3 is TGCGCCAGCAGGGACAGGGATGAGTACACTGAAGCTTTCTTT. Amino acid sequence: CASRDRDEYTEAFF.

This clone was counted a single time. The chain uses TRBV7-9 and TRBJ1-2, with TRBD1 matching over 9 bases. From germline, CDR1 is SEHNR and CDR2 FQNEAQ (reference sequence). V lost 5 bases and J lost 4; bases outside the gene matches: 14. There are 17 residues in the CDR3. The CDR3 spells CASSQPPKTGGGYGYTF. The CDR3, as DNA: TGTGCCAGCAGCCAGCCCCCCAAAACAGGGGGCGGCTATGGCTACACCTTC.

The CDR3: CASSVGASGRRETQYF. CDR3 DNA sequence: TGTGCCAGCAGCGTAGGGGCTAGCGGGAGGCGGGAGACCCAGTACTTC. The chain recombines TRBV9 with TRBJ2-5; 11 nucleotides agree with TRBD2. The trim removed 0 bases at V and 5 bases at J, leaving 6 bases unmatched. This CDR3 is built from 16 residues. Germline V gene data show CDR1 as SGDLS and CDR2 as YYNGEE. The full variable domain, its missing parts supplied by reference TRBV9 and TRBJ2-5, is DSGVTQTPKHLITATGQRVTLRCSPRSGDLSVYWYQQSLDQGLQFLIQYYNGEERAKGNILERFSAQQFPDLHSELNLSSLELGDSALYFCASSVGASGRRETQYFGPGTRLLVL.

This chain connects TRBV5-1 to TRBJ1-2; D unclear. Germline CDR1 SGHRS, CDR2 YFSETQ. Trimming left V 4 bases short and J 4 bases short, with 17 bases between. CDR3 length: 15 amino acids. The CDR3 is CASSPYDLDVYGYTF. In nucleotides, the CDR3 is TGCGCCAGCAGCCCATACGACTTAGATGTCTATGGCTACACCTTC.

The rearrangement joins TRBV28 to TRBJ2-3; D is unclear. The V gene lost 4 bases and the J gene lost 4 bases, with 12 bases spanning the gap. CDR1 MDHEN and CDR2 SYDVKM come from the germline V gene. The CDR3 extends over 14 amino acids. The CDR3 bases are TGTGCCAGCAGTTCGGTAATTGCGGCAGATACGCAGTATTTT. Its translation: CASSSVIAADTQYF. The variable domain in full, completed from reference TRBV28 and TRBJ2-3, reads DVKVTQSSRYLVKRTGEKVFLECVQDMDHENMFWYRQDPGLGLRLIYFSYDVKMKEKGDIPEGYSVSREKKERFSLILESASTNQTSMYLCASSSVIAADTQYFGPGTRLTVL.

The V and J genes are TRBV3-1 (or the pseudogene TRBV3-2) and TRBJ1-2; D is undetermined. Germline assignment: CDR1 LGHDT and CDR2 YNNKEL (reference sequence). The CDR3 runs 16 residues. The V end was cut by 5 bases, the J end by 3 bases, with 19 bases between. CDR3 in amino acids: CASSLTLNHAYYGYTF. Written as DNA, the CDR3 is TGTGCCAGCAGCTTAACCCTAAACCACGCGTACTATGGCTACACCTTC.

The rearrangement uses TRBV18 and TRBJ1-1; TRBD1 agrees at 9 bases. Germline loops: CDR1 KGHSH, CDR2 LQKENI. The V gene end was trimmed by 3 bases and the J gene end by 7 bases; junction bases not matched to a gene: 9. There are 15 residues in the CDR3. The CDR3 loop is CASSPGTGHMLEAFF. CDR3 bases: TGTGCCAGCTCACCCGGGACAGGGCATATGCTTGAAGCTTTCTTT.

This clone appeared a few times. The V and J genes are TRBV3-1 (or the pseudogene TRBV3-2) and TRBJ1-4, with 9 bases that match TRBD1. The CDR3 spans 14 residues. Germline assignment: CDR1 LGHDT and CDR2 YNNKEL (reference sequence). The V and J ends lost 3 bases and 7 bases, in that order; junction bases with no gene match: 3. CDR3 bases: TGTGCCAGCAGCCAGGGACAGGGTGTTGAAAAACTGTTTTTT. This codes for CASSQGQGVEKLFF.

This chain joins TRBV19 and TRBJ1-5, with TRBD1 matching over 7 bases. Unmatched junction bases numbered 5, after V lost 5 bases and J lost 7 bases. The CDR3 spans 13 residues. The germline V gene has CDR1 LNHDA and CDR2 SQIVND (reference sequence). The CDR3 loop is CASSSTGEQPQHF. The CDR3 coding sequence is TGTGCCAGTAGTTCCACAGGGGAACAGCCCCAGCATTTT. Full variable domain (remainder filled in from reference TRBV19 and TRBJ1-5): DGGITQSPKYLFRKEGQNVTLSCEQNLNHDAMYWYRQDPGQGLRLIYYSQIVNDFQKGDIAEGYSVSREKKESFPLTVTSAQKNPTAFYLCASSSTGEQPQHFGDGTRLSIL.

CDR3 loop: CASYRVGGNYGYTF. In nucleotides, the CDR3 is TGTGCCAGCTATAGGGTGGGGGGAAACTATGGCTACACCTTC. The rearrangement uses TRBV2 and TRBJ1-2; TRBD1 is a possible D gene (5 bases). Trimming shortened V by 8 bases and J by 2 bases, and 15 bases separated the two germline ends. The germline V gene has CDR1 SNHLY and CDR2 FYNNEI. There are 14 residues in the CDR3.

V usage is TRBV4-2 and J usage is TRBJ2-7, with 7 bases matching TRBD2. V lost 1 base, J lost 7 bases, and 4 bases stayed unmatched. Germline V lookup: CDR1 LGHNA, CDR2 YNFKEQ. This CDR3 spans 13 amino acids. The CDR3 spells CASSQGLAREQYF. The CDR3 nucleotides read TGTGCCAGCAGCCAAGGACTAGCTCGGGAGCAGTACTTC.

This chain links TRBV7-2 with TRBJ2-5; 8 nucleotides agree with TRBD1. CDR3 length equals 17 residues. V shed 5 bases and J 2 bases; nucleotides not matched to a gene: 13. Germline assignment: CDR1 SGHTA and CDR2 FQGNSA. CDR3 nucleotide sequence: TGTGCCAGCAGCCTTCAGGGGGCCGGCGGGGCGCAAGAGACCCAGTACTTC. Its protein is CASSLQGAGGAQETQYF.

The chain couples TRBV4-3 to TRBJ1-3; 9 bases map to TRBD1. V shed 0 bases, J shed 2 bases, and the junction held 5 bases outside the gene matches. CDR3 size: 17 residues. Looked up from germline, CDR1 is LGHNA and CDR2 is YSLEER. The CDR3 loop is CASSQDRWTGAGNTIYF. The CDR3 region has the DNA TGCGCCAGCAGCCAAGATCGCTGGACAGGGGCTGGAAACACCATATATTTT.

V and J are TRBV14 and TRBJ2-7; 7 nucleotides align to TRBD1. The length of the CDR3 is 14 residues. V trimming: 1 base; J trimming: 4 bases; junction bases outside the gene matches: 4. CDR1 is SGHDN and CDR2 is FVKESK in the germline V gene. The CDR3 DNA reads TGTGCCAGCAGCCAAGCACAGGGGAAATACGAGCAGTACTTC. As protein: CASSQAQGKYEQYF. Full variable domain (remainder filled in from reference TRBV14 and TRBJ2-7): EAGVTQFPSHSVIEKGQTVTLRCDPISGHDNLYWYRRVMGKEIKFLLHFVKESKQDESGMPNNRFLAERTGGTYSTLKVQPAELEDSGVYFCASSQAQGKYEQYFGPGTRLTVT.

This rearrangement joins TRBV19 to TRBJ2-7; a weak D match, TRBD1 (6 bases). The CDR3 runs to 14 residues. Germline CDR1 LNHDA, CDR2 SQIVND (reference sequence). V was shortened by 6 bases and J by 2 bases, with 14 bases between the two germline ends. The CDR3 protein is CASSTRTDTYEQYF. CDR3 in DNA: TGTGCCAGTAGCACCAGGACAGACACCTACGAGCAGTACTTC.

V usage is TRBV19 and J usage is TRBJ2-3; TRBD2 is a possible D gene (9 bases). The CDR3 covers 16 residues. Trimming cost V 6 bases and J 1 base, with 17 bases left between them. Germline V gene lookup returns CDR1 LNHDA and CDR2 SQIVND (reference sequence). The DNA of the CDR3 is TGTGCCAGTAGCAGGGGGCCTAGCGGGGGCACAGATACGCAGTATTTT. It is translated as CASSRGPSGGTDTQYF.

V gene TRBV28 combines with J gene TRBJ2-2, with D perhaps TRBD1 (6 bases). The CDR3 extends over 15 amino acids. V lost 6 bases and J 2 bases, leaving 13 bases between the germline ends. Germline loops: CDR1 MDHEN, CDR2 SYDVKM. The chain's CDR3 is CASRSTGINTGELFF. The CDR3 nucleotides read TGTGCCAGCAGATCCACAGGGATTAACACCGGGGAGCTGTTTTTT.

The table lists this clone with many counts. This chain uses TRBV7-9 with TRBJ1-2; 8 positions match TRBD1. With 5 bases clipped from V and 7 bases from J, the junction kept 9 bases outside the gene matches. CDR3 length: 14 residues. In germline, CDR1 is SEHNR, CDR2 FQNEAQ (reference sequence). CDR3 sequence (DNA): TGTGCCAGCAGCCTCGCACAGGGGGAGAGTGGCTACACCTTC. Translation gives CASSLAQGESGYTF.

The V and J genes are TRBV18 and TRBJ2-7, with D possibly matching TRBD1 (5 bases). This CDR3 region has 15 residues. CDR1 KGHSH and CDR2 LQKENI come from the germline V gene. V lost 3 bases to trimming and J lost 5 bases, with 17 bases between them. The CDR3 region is CASSPTTEAHHEQYF. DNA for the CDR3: TGTGCCAGCTCACCGACGACAGAAGCCCACCACGAGCAGTACTTC.

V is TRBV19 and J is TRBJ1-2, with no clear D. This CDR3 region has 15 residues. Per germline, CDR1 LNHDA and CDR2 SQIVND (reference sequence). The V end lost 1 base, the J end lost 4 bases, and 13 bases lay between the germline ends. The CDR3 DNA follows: TGTGCCAGTAGTATAGGGCCCCGCGGGCTCTATGGCTACACCTTC. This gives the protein CASSIGPRGLYGYTF.

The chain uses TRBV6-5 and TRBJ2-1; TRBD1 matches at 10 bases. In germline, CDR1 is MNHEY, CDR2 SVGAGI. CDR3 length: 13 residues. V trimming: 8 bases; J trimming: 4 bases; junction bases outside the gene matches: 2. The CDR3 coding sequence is TGTGCCAGCGGACAGGGGGGATACAATGAGCAGTTCTTC. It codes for CASGQGGYNEQFF.